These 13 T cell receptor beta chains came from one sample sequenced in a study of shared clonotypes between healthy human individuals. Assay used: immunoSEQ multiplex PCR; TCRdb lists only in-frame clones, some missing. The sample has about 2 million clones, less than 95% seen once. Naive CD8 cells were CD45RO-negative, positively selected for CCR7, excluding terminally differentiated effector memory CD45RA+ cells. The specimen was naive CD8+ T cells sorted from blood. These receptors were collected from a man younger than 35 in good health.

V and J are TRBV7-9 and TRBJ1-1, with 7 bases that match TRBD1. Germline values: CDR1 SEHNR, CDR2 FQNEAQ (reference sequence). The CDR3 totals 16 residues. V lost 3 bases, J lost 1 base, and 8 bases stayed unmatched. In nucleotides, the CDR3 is TGTGCCAGCAGCTTTCTCGCCGGGACAGCGAACACTGAAGCTTTCTTT. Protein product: CASSFLAGTANTEAFF.

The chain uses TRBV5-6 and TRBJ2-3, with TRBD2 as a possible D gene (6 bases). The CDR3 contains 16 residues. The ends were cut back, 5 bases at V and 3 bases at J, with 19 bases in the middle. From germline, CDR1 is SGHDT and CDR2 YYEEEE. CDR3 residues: CASSLLGGAITDTQYF. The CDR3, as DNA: TGTGCCAGCAGTTTGCTCGGGGGAGCCATTACAGATACGCAGTATTTT.

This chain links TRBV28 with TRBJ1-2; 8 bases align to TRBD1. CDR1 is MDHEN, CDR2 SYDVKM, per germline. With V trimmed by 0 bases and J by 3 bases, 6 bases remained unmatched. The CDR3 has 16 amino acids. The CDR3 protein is CASSLWDRAGDYGYTF. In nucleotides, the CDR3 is TGTGCCAGCAGTTTATGGGACAGGGCCGGAGACTATGGCTACACCTTC.

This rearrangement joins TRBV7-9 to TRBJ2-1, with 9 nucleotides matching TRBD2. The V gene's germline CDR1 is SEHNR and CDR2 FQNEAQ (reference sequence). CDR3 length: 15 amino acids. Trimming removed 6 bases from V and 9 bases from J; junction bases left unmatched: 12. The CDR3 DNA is TGTGCCAGCAGTATGGGGCGGGAGGGGCGTGTTGAGCAGTTCTTC. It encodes CASSMGREGRVEQFF.

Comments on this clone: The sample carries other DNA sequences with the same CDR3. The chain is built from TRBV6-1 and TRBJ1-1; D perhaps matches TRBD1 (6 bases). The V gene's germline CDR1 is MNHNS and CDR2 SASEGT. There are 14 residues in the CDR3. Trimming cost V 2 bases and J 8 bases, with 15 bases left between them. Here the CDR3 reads CASSESGGATEAFF. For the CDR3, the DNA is TGTGCCAGCAGTGAAAGTGGGGGGGCGACGGAAGCTTTCTTT.

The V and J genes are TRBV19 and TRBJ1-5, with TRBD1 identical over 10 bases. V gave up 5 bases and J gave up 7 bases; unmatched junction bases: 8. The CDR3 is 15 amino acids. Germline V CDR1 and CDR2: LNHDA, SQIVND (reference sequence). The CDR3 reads CASSHPGTGEQPQHF. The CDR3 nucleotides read TGTGCCAGTAGTCACCCCGGGACAGGGGAACAGCCCCAGCATTTT.

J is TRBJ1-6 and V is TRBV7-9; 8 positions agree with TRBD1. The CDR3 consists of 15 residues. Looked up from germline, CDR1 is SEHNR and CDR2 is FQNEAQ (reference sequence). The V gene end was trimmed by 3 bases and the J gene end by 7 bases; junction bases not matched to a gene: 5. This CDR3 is CASSFSGTGNSPLHF. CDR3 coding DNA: TGTGCCAGCAGCTTCTCCGGGACAGGCAATTCACCCCTCCACTTT.

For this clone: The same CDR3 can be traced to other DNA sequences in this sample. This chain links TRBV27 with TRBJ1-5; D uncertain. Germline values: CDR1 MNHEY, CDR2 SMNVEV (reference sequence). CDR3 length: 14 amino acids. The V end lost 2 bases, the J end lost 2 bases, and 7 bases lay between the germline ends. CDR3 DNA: TGTGCCAGCAGTTTAACGGGAGGCAATCAGCCCCAGCATTTT. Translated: CASSLTGGNQPQHF.

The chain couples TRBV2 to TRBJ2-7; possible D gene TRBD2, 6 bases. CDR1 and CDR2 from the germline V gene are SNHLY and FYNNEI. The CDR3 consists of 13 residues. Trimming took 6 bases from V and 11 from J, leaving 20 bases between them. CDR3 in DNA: TGTGCCAGCAGGGGGACCGGGACTGACTATGAGTACTTC. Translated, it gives CASRGTGTDYEYF.

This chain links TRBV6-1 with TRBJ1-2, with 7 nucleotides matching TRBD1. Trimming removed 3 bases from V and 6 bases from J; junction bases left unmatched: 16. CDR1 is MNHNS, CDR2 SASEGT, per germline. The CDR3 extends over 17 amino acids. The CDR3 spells CASSEHIPGQRTDGYTF. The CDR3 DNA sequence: TGTGCCAGCAGTGAGCACATCCCGGGACAGCGAACTGATGGCTACACCTTC.

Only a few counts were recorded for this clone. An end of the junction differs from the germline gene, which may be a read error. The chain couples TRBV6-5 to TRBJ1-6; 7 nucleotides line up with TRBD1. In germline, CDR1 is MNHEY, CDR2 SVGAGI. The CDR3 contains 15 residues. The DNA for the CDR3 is TGTGCCAGCAGCTACTCGGAAGGGGGCAATTCACCCCTCCACTTT. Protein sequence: CASSYSEGGNSPLHF.

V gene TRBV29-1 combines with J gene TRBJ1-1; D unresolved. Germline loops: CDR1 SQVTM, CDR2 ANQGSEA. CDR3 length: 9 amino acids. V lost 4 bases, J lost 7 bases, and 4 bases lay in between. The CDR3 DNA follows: TGCAGCGTTGGGGGTGAAGCTTTCTTT. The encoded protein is CSVGGEAFF.

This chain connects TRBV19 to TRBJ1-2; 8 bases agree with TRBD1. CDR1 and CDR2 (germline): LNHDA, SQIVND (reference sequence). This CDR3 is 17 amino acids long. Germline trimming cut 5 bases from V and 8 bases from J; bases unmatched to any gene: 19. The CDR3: CASSPQPEQGEIVGYTF. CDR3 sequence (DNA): TGTGCCAGTAGTCCGCAACCGGAACAGGGGGAGATCGTAGGCTACACCTTC.